The 10 T cell receptor beta chains below were found in one sample sequenced in a study of blood T cells in healthy people across ages. PCR was performed a second time for about 7 to 12 cycles using a sample-barcoded 5' primer and a J-beta primer mix. TCRdb reprocessed the 5' RACE reads with MiXCR, giving one entry per CDR3 protein. This sample has approximately 600,000 distinct CDR3 sequences, with approximately 50% found just once. Source material: blood. These receptors were obtained from a man in his 60s in good health.

This chain uses TRBV3-1 with TRBJ1-1; TRBD1 might be the D (5 bases). CDR3 length: 14 amino acids. Germline-derived CDR1 and CDR2 are LGHDT and YNNKEL (reference sequence). V lost 1 base and J 4 bases, leaving 10 bases between the germline ends. The CDR3 spells CASSQGIRGTEAFF. CDR3 coding DNA: TGTGCCAGCAGCCAAGGGATAAGGGGCACTGAAGCTTTCTTT.

In its sample, this clonotype was seen a few times. The J gene is TRBJ2-1, the V gene TRBV4-1, with 7 bases lining up with TRBD1. Germline CDR1 MGHRA, CDR2 YSYEKL. The CDR3 totals 16 residues. The ends lost 6 bases at V and 1 base at J; junction bases unmatched: 9. CDR3 bases: TGCGCCAGCAGTCAACCCCGGGACAGATCCTACAATGAGCAGTTCTTC. Translation: CASSQPRDRSYNEQFF.

The gene calls are TRBV7-2 and TRBJ2-3, with TRBD2 matching 8 bases. The CDR3 is 17 residues long. V was clipped by 1 base and J by 1 base; unmatched bases: 7. Germline V CDR1 and CDR2: SGHTA, FQGNSA. CDR3 amino acids: CASSLDLSGGGTDTQYF. DNA for the CDR3: TGTGCCAGCAGCTTAGATCTAAGCGGGGGAGGCACAGATACGCAGTATTTT.

This clonotype was observed a few times. V and J are TRBV20-1 and TRBJ2-1, with 10 bases matching TRBD2. CDR1 is DFQATT and CDR2 is SNEGSKA in the germline V gene (reference sequence). This CDR3 comprises 18 residues. With 1 base clipped from V and 6 bases from J, the junction kept 15 bases outside the gene matches. In nucleotides, the CDR3 is TGCAGTGCTAGAGTAGGAAGCGGGGGGGCGGGGTCGACCAATGAGCAGTTCTTC. Translation: CSARVGSGGAGSTNEQFF.

This chain joins TRBV4-1 and TRBJ1-2, with D hard to call. The CDR3 is 14 residues long. Germline CDR1 is MGHRA and CDR2 is YSYEKL. Between the trimmed V and J ends, which lost 0 bases and 3 bases, there was a span of 8 bases. DNA of the CDR3: TGCGCCAGCAGCCAAGATAACAGCTACTATGGCTACACCTTC. Protein product: CASSQDNSYYGYTF.

The chain links TRBV6-6 to TRBJ1-5; D is unclear. Germline CDR1 and CDR2: MNHNY and SVGAGI (reference sequence). Trimming stripped 5 bases from V and 1 base from J, with 12 bases between. The length of the CDR3 is 15 residues. The CDR3 is CASSRRDSSNQPQHF. The CDR3 DNA reads TGTGCCAGCAGTCGGAGAGACTCCAGCAATCAGCCCCAGCATTTT.

The chain links TRBV12-3 or TRBV12-4 to TRBJ2-5; 11 nucleotides align to TRBD2. Unmatched junction bases numbered 11, after V lost 3 bases and J lost 2 bases. The CDR3 is 18 residues long. CDR3 in amino acids: CASSFKLAGAPRQETQYF. Here the CDR3 DNA reads TGTGCCAGCAGTTTTAAACTAGCGGGGGCCCCGAGGCAAGAGACCCAGTACTTC.

This clonotype occurred a few times. The chain recombines TRBV15 with TRBJ2-7; D assignment may be TRBD1 or TRBD2 (5 bases each). Germline CDR1 and CDR2: LNHNV and YYDKDF (reference sequence). This CDR3 contains 15 residues. V lost 0 bases and J 0 bases, leaving 9 bases between the germline ends. DNA for the CDR3: TGTGCCACCAGCAGAGAGAGGGGATTCTCCTACGAGCAGTACTTC. Its protein is CATSRERGFSYEQYF.

This clonotype was seen once. The CDR3 bases are TGCGCCAGCAGCCAAGCGGGTACAACTAATGAAAAACTGTTTTTT. Its translation is CASSQAGTTNEKLFF. The chain employs TRBV4-1 and TRBJ1-4, with D unclear. V was trimmed by 1 base and J by 0 bases, leaving 6 bases between them. The length of the CDR3 is 15 residues. Per the germline V gene, CDR1 is MGHRA and CDR2 is YSYEKL.

The J gene is TRBJ2-5, the V gene TRBV6-6; the D gene is possibly TRBD2 (6 bases). There are 14 residues in the CDR3. The germline gives CDR1 MNHNY, CDR2 SVGAGI (reference sequence). V lost 6 bases to trimming and J lost 4 bases, with 15 bases between them. This CDR3 is CASRSPGEGETQYF. The CDR3, as DNA: TGTGCCAGCAGATCCCCGGGAGAAGGAGAGACCCAGTACTTC.